This TCR beta chain is drawn from a study of cytomegalovirus exposure and HLA in healthy donors. Donors consisted of healthy bone marrow donors. The PCR was carried out with 60 Vbeta primers and 13 Jbeta primers. Original processing methods: It was a later analysis that counted tens of millions of unique TCR beta chains, of which approximately 11 million were shared. Sequencing was performed with immunoSEQ multiplex PCR; in TCRdb, only in-frame clones are kept and a portion is missing. V and J calls and clone size come straight from that table; D and trimming were deduced from the DNA. This repertoire shows 160,000 or so clones, approximately 86% found once; its top ten account for around 7%. Findings of the study overall: There were reportedly fewer N-insertions in an Asian-associated ancestry cluster than the roughly 670-donor mean, in a later analysis. As a later analysis showed, a missense DCLRE1C variant was linked to trimming of TCR beta V- and J-genes.

Notes on this clone: As yet, its antigen is unknown.

The sequence came from a woman between 50 and 59 years old in good health and CMV-seropositive. The sequenced material came from PBMCs.

The CDR3 region has the DNA TGTGCCAGCCAGAAGGGGGCTAATGAAAAACTGTTTTTT. Translated, it gives CASQKGANEKLFF. The chain carries TRBV2 and TRBJ1-4; TRBD1 might be the D (6 bases). The length of the CDR3 is 13 residues. Per the germline V gene, CDR1 is SNHLY and CDR2 is FYNNEI. V was pared by 8 bases and J by 3 bases, with 10 bases between. Combining the CDR3 with reference TRBV2 and TRBJ1-4 gives the whole variable domain EPEVTQTPSHQVTQMGQEVILRCVPISNHLYFYWYRQILGQKVEFLVSFYNNEISEKSEIFDDQFSVERPDGSNFTLKIRSTKLEDSAMYFCASQKGANEKLFFGSGTQLSVL.